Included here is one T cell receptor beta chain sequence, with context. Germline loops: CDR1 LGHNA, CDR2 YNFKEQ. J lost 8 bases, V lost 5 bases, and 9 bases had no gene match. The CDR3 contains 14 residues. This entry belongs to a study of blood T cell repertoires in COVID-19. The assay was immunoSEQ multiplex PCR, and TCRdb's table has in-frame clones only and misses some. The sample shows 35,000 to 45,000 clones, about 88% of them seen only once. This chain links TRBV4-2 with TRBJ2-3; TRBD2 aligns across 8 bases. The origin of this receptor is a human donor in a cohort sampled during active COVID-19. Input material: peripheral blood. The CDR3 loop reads CASSKTSEAGTQYF. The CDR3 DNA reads TGTGCCAGCAGCAAGACTAGCGAAGCAGGTACGCAGTATTTT.